These 19 T cell receptor beta chains were all obtained from the same sample, sequenced in a study of blood T cell repertoires in COVID-19. Using immunoSEQ multiplex PCR, the repertoire was profiled, and TCRdb retains in-frame clones only, with some absent. The data contain more than 200,000 clones, around 82% of them singletons. The sequenced sample consisted of peripheral blood. These TCRs come from a woman over 75 with active or convalescent COVID-19.

The CDR3 reads CASSLGAGDDYEQYF. The DNA of the CDR3 is TGCGCCAGCAGCTTGGGGGCGGGAGATGACTACGAGCAGTACTTC. The chain recombines TRBV5-1 with TRBJ2-7; 7 nucleotides align to TRBD2. CDR3 length equals 15 residues. Germline values: CDR1 SGHRS, CDR2 YFSETQ. J lost 3 bases, V lost 0 bases, and 6 bases had no gene match.

The V and J genes are TRBV5-1 and TRBJ2-5, with 7 bases identical to TRBD2. The germline V gene has CDR1 SGHRS and CDR2 YFSETQ. The CDR3 is 14 residues long. The trim removed 0 bases at V and 6 bases at J, leaving 5 bases unmatched. CDR3 DNA: TGCGCCAGCAGCTTGGGTCAGGGAGGGAAGACCCAGTACTTC. Its protein is CASSLGQGGKTQYF.

The rearrangement links TRBV7-9 to TRBJ2-7; 7 bases agree with TRBD2. The J segment lost 6 bases and the V segment lost 5 bases, leaving 10 bases of the junction unmatched. The CDR3 sequence is 14 residues long. Looked up from germline, CDR1 is SEHNR and CDR2 is FQNEAQ (reference sequence). CDR3 sequence: CASSASGGLGEQYF. CDR3 nucleotides: TGTGCCAGCAGCGCATCCGGGGGGTTGGGCGAGCAGTACTTC.

The J gene is TRBJ2-1, the V gene TRBV7-2; a possible D gene is TRBD2 (7 bases). Germline V gene data show CDR1 as SGHTA and CDR2 as FQGNSA. The V gene lost 0 bases and the J gene lost 9 bases, with 12 bases spanning the gap. The CDR3 extends over 14 amino acids. The CDR3 is CASSLAGGQGEQFF. The CDR3 bases are TGTGCCAGCAGCTTAGCGGGGGGGCAGGGTGAGCAGTTCTTC.

This sequence joins TRBV6-6 and TRBJ2-5; TRBD1 is a possible D gene (5 bases). Between the trimmed V and J ends, which lost 6 bases and 2 bases, there was a span of 7 bases. This CDR3 is built from 12 residues. Looked up from germline, CDR1 is MNHNY and CDR2 is SVGAGI (reference sequence). The CDR3 reads CASSKGQETQYF. The CDR3 DNA sequence: TGTGCCAGCAGCAAGGGGCAAGAGACCCAGTACTTC.

This clone was observed once. The chain joins TRBV24-1 to TRBJ2-3, with 8 bases aligning to TRBD2. With 7 bases clipped from V and 0 bases from J, the junction kept 5 bases outside the gene matches. Germline CDR1 KGHDR, CDR2 SFDVKD. The CDR3 covers 15 residues. CDR3 nucleotides: TGTGCCACCAGAGCGGGGGAAGCTAGCACAGATACGCAGTATTTT. It translates to CATRAGEASTDTQYF.

This chain joins TRBV5-4 and TRBJ2-7, with a possible D match to TRBD1 (6 bases). CDR1 and CDR2 from the germline V gene are SGHNT and YYREEE (reference sequence). The CDR3 is made up of 13 amino acids. The V gene lost 6 bases and the J gene lost 2 bases, with 12 bases spanning the gap. CDR3 amino acids: CASTLEGAYEQYF. The CDR3 DNA is TGTGCCAGCACCTTAGAGGGGGCCTACGAGCAGTACTTC. The full variable domain, its missing parts supplied by reference TRBV5-4 and TRBJ2-7, is ETGVTQSPTHLIKTRGQQVTLRCSSQSGHNTVSWYQQALGQGPQFIFQYYREEENGRGNFPPRFSGLQFPNYSSELNVNALELDDSALYLCASTLEGAYEQYFGPGTRLTVT.

This clone showed up just once. J is TRBJ1-4 and V is TRBV5-1; TRBD1 agrees at 9 bases. Germline trimming cut 0 bases from V and 5 bases from J; bases unmatched to any gene: 8. The length of the CDR3 is 17 residues. Germline lookup yields CDR1 SGHRS and CDR2 YFSETQ. The CDR3 DNA sequence: TGCGCCAGCAGCTTGGACCCCGCCGGGACAGGGAATGAAAAACTGTTTTTT. Its protein is CASSLDPAGTGNEKLFF.

The gene calls are TRBV28 and TRBJ1-1; D is ambiguous. The CDR3 extends over 14 amino acids. Looked up from germline, CDR1 is MDHEN and CDR2 is SYDVKM. The V and J ends lost 5 bases and 10 bases respectively, with 20 bases between them. DNA of the CDR3: TGTGCCAGCAGTCCAGACCCCAGGAGGAGCGTAGCTTTCTTT. Protein product: CASSPDPRRSVAFF.

The V call is TRBV24-1, the J call TRBJ1-1; 9 bases map to TRBD1. V shed 9 bases, J shed 7 bases, and the junction held 8 bases outside the gene matches. The CDR3 runs to 13 residues. Germline V lookup: CDR1 KGHDR, CDR2 SFDVKD. The CDR3 nucleotides are TGTGCCACCCGCATGGGACAGGGCCTTGAAGCTTTCTTT. Residues: CATRMGQGLEAFF.

The chain is built from TRBV5-1 and TRBJ2-7; weak D call: TRBD2 (5 bases). The CDR3 loop spans 14 amino acids. The germline CDR1 and CDR2 sequences are SGHRS and YFSETQ. V was shortened by 2 bases and J by 3 bases, with 12 bases between the two germline ends. CDR3 sequence reads: CASSFQGRGYEQYF. In DNA form, the CDR3 reads TGCGCCAGCAGCTTCCAAGGACGGGGCTACGAGCAGTACTTC.

In its sample, this clone was seen once. This sequence joins TRBV15 and TRBJ2-1; D is possibly TRBD2 (6 bases). Germline loops: CDR1 LNHNV, CDR2 YYDKDF (reference sequence). V gave up 2 bases and J gave up 3 bases, with 11 bases separating them. This CDR3 is built from 15 residues. The CDR3: CATSRTREVYNEQFF. The CDR3 bases are TGTGCCACCAGCAGAACTAGGGAGGTCTACAATGAGCAGTTCTTC.

The V call is TRBV19, the J call TRBJ1-1; TRBD1 aligns across 7 bases. The CDR3 spans 16 residues. V trimming: 2 bases; J trimming: 4 bases; junction bases outside the gene matches: 10. CDR1 is LNHDA, CDR2 SQIVND, per germline (reference sequence). In DNA form, the CDR3 reads TGTGCCAGTAGTATAAGGGGAGGACAGGTTGCCACTGAAGCTTTCTTT. The encoded protein is CASSIRGGQVATEAFF.

The chain links TRBV6-5 to TRBJ1-2, with 9 bases matching TRBD1. Per germline, CDR1 MNHEY and CDR2 SVGAGI. With 6 bases clipped from V and 2 bases from J, the junction kept 7 bases outside the gene matches. This CDR3 spans 15 amino acids. The CDR3 DNA reads TGTGCCAGCAGGACCCGGACAGGGGTAAACTATGGCTACACCTTC. Translation gives CASRTRTGVNYGYTF.

This chain joins TRBV5-4 and TRBJ2-1, with a possible D match to TRBD1 (6 bases). Germline V CDR1 and CDR2: SGHNT, YYREEE (reference sequence). The CDR3 extends over 16 amino acids. The V end lost 1 base, the J end lost 8 bases, and 19 bases lay between the germline ends. CDR3 coding DNA: TGTGCCAGCAGCTTGACAGGGTCGGGGTGGGGAGATGAGCAGTTCTTC. This gives the protein CASSLTGSGWGDEQFF.

The rearrangement joins TRBV15 to TRBJ1-2; possible D gene TRBD1, 5 bases. From germline, CDR1 is LNHNV and CDR2 YYDKDF (reference sequence). The CDR3 contains 16 residues. Trimming pared 2 bases from V and 4 bases from J, leaving 17 bases between. The CDR3 region is CATSRTAGGTSYGYTF. The DNA for the CDR3 is TGTGCCACCAGCAGAACGGCGGGGGGAACAAGCTATGGCTACACCTTC.

CDR3 region: CASSLGVADSYNEQFF. CDR3 sequence (DNA): TGCGCCAGCAGCTTGGGTGTGGCGGACTCCTACAATGAGCAGTTCTTC. This rearrangement joins TRBV5-1 to TRBJ2-1; D uncertain. CDR1 and CDR2 (germline): SGHRS, YFSETQ. This CDR3 comprises 16 residues. V was cut by 0 bases and J by 0 bases, with 10 bases left in between.

This clone is a singleton in its sample. V usage is TRBV9 and J usage is TRBJ2-2; the D gene is possibly TRBD1 (5 bases). CDR1 is SGDLS and CDR2 is YYNGEE in the germline V gene. V dropped 0 bases and J dropped 6 bases, with 9 bases sitting between them. The CDR3 extends over 14 amino acids. DNA of the CDR3: TGTGCCAGCAGCGTAGTAATAGGGGCCGGGGAGCTGTTTTTT. Its protein product is CASSVVIGAGELFF.

V and J are TRBV2 and TRBJ1-2, with a weak D call TRBD1 (5 bases). With 6 bases removed from V and 4 bases from J, the gap between germline ends came to 15 bases. The CDR3 is 14 amino acids. The V gene's germline CDR1 is SNHLY and CDR2 FYNNEI. Here the CDR3 reads CASSSDRTSYGYTF. CDR3 in DNA: TGTGCCAGCAGCTCCGACAGAACCAGCTATGGCTACACCTTC.